This T cell receptor (beta chain) was found in a study of cytomegalovirus exposure and HLA in healthy donors. Points from the study as a whole: Reports showed the classifier diagnosing cytomegalovirus status with high specificity and sensitivity. TCR clusters originating in the first cohort tended to co-occur in the roughly 120 validation repertoires, according to a later analysis. According to the study, roughly 160 TCR beta chains were cytomegalovirus-associated. In vitro data verified a few CMV-associated chains as specific for CMV antigens.

TCRdb's table, derived via immunoSEQ multiplex PCR, lists solely in-frame clones and lacks some. The repertoire includes about 110,000 clones, about 87% of them detected once, and more than 1.5% sits in the top ten. Germline loops: CDR1 SGHDN, CDR2 FVKESK. This CDR3 comprises 14 residues. Between the trimmed V and J ends, which lost 0 bases and 10 bases, there was a span of 13 bases. About this clone itself: Its specificity is unknown.

The chain is built from TRBV14 and TRBJ2-1, with D possibly TRBD1 on 5 matching bases. The sequencing input was PBMCs. The TCR sequence derives from a woman aged 18 to 35 in good health and CMV-seropositive. The CDR3 spells CASSQEWGRGEQFF. CDR3 DNA: TGTGCCAGCAGCCAAGAGTGGGGCCGTGGAGAGCAGTTCTTC.